Listed below are T cell receptor beta chains from one sample, sequenced in a study of vaccination effects on CD4 cells after COVID-19. Some clones are missing from TCRdb's copy, which holds only in-frame ones; the method was immunoSEQ multiplex PCR. This table holds some 17,000 clones, approximately 70% found once. Their specific antigens are unknown. The sample in question was CD4+ T cells from PBMCs cultured with SARS-CoV-2 spike peptides, obtained after COVID-19 vaccination. These receptors originate from a human donor who received a COVID-19 vaccine. Both conserved end residues are part of each CDR3.

v_call cdr3_aa
TRBV24-1 CATSEQTGSYNEQFF
TRBV13 CASSLQGTGELFF
TRBV4-1 CASSQVGGEDIQYF
TRBV30 CAWSNTGELFF
TRBV28 CASRGSSNTEAFF
TRBV6-5 CASSTWGPQETQYF
TRBV3-1/TRBV3-2 CASSQVNEAFF
TRBV30 CAWISRWGPNTIYF
TRBV10-3 CAISESGTVNEKLFF
TRBV7-9 CASSSTGTDYYGYTF
TRBV19 CASSIRSGQGANYEQYF
TRBV28 CATNTGSYEQYF
TRBV30 CAWSVGRVRDTEAFF
TRBV5-5 CASSLGLYEAFF
TRBV5-1 CASSLSSRAEETQYF
TRBV5-1 CASSPGQLYNSPLHF
TRBV9 CASSVRTIGGEQYF
TRBV27 CASSLRDRNSPLHF
TRBV4-1 CASSRTSGDSYEQYF
TRBV28 CASSLTPGTGPYEQYF
TRBV7-8 CASSAQGIVADTQYF
TRBV28 CASSLVLHGPQHF
TRBV28 CASSSPLYEQYF
TRBV9 CASSVRDSGPLHF
TRBV24-1 CATSDFLGNKIGGYTF
TRBV18 CASSPATGTYNSPLHF
TRBV12-2 CASRSTPF
TRBV7-9 CASSLSGTGRKEQFF
TRBV5-1 CASSLDAGLYNEQFF
TRBV6-5 CASSPQAGSGELFF
TRBV30 CAWSGTGVGYGYTF